The 22 T cell receptor beta chains in this list originate from one sample, sequenced in a study of blood T cell repertoires in COVID-19. Repertoires were generated with immunoSEQ multiplex PCR, while TCRdb's copy carries only in-frame clones and drops some. The sample carries approximately 150,000 clones, 84% recorded once. Sequencing was performed on peripheral blood. These receptors all stem from a man in his 60s with acute or convalescent COVID-19.

The V call is TRBV6-5, the J call TRBJ1-5, with 11 bases fitting TRBD1. The CDR3 is 15 residues long. With V trimmed by 8 bases and J by 6 bases, 9 bases remained unmatched. Looked up from germline, CDR1 is MNHEY and CDR2 is SVGAGI. For the CDR3, the DNA is TGTGCCAGCGGCGGACAGGGGGCTGCTATTCAGCCCCAGCATTTT. Protein sequence: CASGGQGAAIQPQHF.

This chain links TRBV27 with TRBJ1-6; 12 positions agree with TRBD1. The ends lost 6 bases at V and 7 bases at J; junction bases unmatched: 1. The CDR3 is made up of 14 amino acids. Germline V lookup: CDR1 MNHEY, CDR2 SMNVEV (reference sequence). CDR3 residues: CASRGTGGNSPLHF. The CDR3 region has the DNA TGTGCCAGCAGAGGGACAGGGGGCAATTCACCCCTCCACTTT.

The chain joins TRBV29-1 to TRBJ2-3; 7 nucleotides agree with TRBD1. Losses at the gene ends were 6 bases for V and 0 bases for J; bases not matched to a gene: 6. CDR3 size: 14 residues. CDR1 and CDR2 (germline): SQVTM, ANQGSEA. For the CDR3, the DNA is TGCAGCGTGGCCCCGACAGGGAGCACAGATACGCAGTATTTT. The encoded protein is CSVAPTGSTDTQYF.

The rearrangement uses TRBV28 and TRBJ2-5; D uncertain. Trimming shortened V by 7 bases and J by 4 bases, and 16 bases separated the two germline ends. CDR1 is MDHEN, CDR2 SYDVKM, per germline. The CDR3 runs to 14 residues. CDR3 DNA: TGTGCCAGCAACCTTAAAGTAGCCTCAGAGACCCAGTACTTC. It codes for CASNLKVASETQYF.

The CDR3 DNA sequence: TGTGCCAGTAGTCTCAGGACAGGGTCGGTGGAGCTGTTTTTT. It specifies CASSLRTGSVELFF. The chain has TRBV19 and TRBJ2-2; 8 positions agree with TRBD1. The CDR3 length is 14 residues. J was trimmed by 10 bases and V by 5 bases; bases with no gene match: 9. Germline CDR1 LNHDA, CDR2 SQIVND (reference sequence).

DNA for the CDR3: TGCGCCAGCAGCTTGGATTATCCCGGGGAGCTGTTTTTT. Protein product: CASSLDYPGELFF. This chain joins TRBV5-1 and TRBJ2-2; D unresolved. Trimming took 0 bases from V and 6 from J, leaving 6 bases between them. The CDR3 has 13 amino acids. Germline V lookup: CDR1 SGHRS, CDR2 YFSETQ.

In this sample, this clone turned up a few times. J is TRBJ2-1 and V is TRBV19; 8 bases agree with TRBD1. Germline trimming cut 5 bases from V and 2 bases from J; bases unmatched to any gene: 8. The CDR3 consists of 16 residues. Germline CDR1 is LNHDA and CDR2 is SQIVND (reference sequence). The CDR3 sequence: CASSPEGQDTYNEQFF. The CDR3 nucleotides are TGTGCCAGTAGTCCCGAGGGACAGGATACCTACAATGAGCAGTTCTTC.

V and J are TRBV10-3 and TRBJ2-7, with a possible D match to TRBD1 (5 bases). The germline V and J ends were trimmed by 2 bases and 9 bases, with 11 bases remaining between them. Per germline, CDR1 ENHRY and CDR2 SYGVKD. The CDR3 is 12 residues long. CDR3 DNA sequence: TGTGCCATCAGTGAGAGGGGTTCTTGGCAGTACTTC. This codes for CAISERGSWQYF.

This clone is a singleton in its sample. J is TRBJ2-3 and V is TRBV5-1, with D maybe TRBD2 (5 bases). CDR1 and CDR2 from the germline V gene are SGHRS and YFSETQ. With 8 bases removed from V and 6 bases from J, the gap between germline ends came to 16 bases. This CDR3 has 13 amino acids. The CDR3 region is CASGEVLGDTQYF. The CDR3 DNA sequence: TGCGCCAGTGGTGAAGTACTAGGGGATACGCAGTATTTT.

The genes are TRBV3-1 (or the pseudogene TRBV3-2) and TRBJ2-7; D might be TRBD1 (6 bases). V was shortened by 1 base and J by 2 bases, with 12 bases between the two germline ends. This CDR3 has 15 amino acids. Germline assignment: CDR1 LGHDT and CDR2 YNNKEL (reference sequence). DNA of the CDR3: TGTGCCAGCAGCCAAGGTCCAGGGGCGCCCTACGAGCAGTACTTC. It codes for CASSQGPGAPYEQYF.

This clone has a single count. J is TRBJ1-4 and V is TRBV5-6; 8 bases align to TRBD1. CDR1 is SGHDT and CDR2 is YYEEEE in the germline V gene. The ends lost 4 bases at V and 7 bases at J; junction bases unmatched: 6. The CDR3 length is 14 residues. Here the CDR3 reads CASSPRTGTEKLFF. In DNA form, the CDR3 reads TGTGCCAGCAGCCCACGGACAGGGACTGAAAAACTGTTTTTT.

This sequence joins TRBV29-1 and TRBJ2-1; D may be TRBD1 (6 bases). This CDR3 is built from 12 residues. Between the trimmed V and J ends, which lost 7 bases and 8 bases, there was a span of 15 bases. CDR1 SQVTM and CDR2 ANQGSEA come from the germline V gene. The CDR3 protein is CSDGQWGDEQFF. CDR3 bases: TGCAGCGACGGACAGTGGGGAGATGAGCAGTTCTTC.

This clone was observed a few times. The chain joins TRBV5-1 to TRBJ1-1; no clear D gene. Germline CDR1 is SGHRS and CDR2 is YFSETQ. The CDR3 runs to 15 residues. V was clipped by 0 bases and J by 3 bases, with 12 bases between them. This CDR3 is CASSLGYSADTEAFF. The CDR3 DNA sequence: TGCGCCAGCAGCTTGGGGTATTCGGCGGACACTGAAGCTTTCTTT.

V usage is TRBV19 and J usage is TRBJ2-2, with D maybe TRBD1 (5 bases). Germline V gene sequence: CDR1 LNHDA, CDR2 SQIVND (reference sequence). Trimming took off 3 bases at V and 7 bases at J, with 18 bases between the two ends. This CDR3 has 16 residues. For the CDR3, the DNA is TGTGCCAGTAGTATGGGGTCATTGGCAGGGCACGGGGAGCTGTTTTTT. Translated: CASSMGSLAGHGELFF. The full variable domain, completed using reference TRBV19 and TRBJ2-2, is DGGITQSPKYLFRKEGQNVTLSCEQNLNHDAMYWYRQDPGQGLRLIYYSQIVNDFQKGDIAEGYSVSREKKESFPLTVTSAQKNPTAFYLCASSMGSLAGHGELFFGEGSRLTVL.

V gene TRBV12-3 or TRBV12-4 combines with J gene TRBJ2-5, with D possibly TRBD1 on 5 matching bases. The germline V and J ends were trimmed by 5 bases and 0 bases, with 7 bases remaining between them. The CDR3 runs 13 residues. The DNA of the CDR3 is TGTGCCAGCAGTGCAGGGCACCAAGAGACCCAGTACTTC. This gives the protein CASSAGHQETQYF.

The chain carries TRBV7-7 and TRBJ2-1; 9 bases match TRBD1. Per the germline V gene, CDR1 is SSHAT and CDR2 is FNYEAQ (reference sequence). With 3 bases clipped from V and 8 bases from J, the junction kept 8 bases outside the gene matches. The CDR3 covers 15 residues. The CDR3 sequence: CASSFTGTGLDEQFF. The CDR3 DNA sequence: TGTGCCAGCAGCTTCACCGGGACAGGGTTAGATGAGCAGTTCTTC.

The J gene is TRBJ2-7, the V gene TRBV6-5; TRBD2 matches 9 bases. The V gene's germline CDR1 is MNHEY and CDR2 SVGAGI. V shed 8 bases and J 4 bases; nucleotides not matched to a gene: 6. This CDR3 is built from 13 residues. The CDR3: CASHGTSGYEQYF. CDR3 nucleotide sequence: TGTGCCAGCCACGGTACTAGCGGGTACGAGCAGTACTTC.

J is TRBJ2-5 and V is TRBV3-1 (or the pseudogene TRBV3-2), with D maybe TRBD2 (6 bases). V dropped 5 bases and J dropped 1 base, with 14 bases sitting between them. Germline CDR1 LGHDT, CDR2 YNNKEL (reference sequence). This CDR3 comprises 15 residues. CDR3 in amino acids: CASSETTAGQETQYF. The CDR3 bases are TGTGCCAGCAGCGAGACGACAGCGGGCCAAGAGACCCAGTACTTC.

This rearrangement joins TRBV18 to TRBJ2-7; weak D call: TRBD2 (6 bases). Germline V gene data show CDR1 as KGHSH and CDR2 as LQKENI. The V end lost 3 bases, the J end lost 7 bases, and 22 bases lay between the germline ends. The CDR3 sequence is 16 residues long. This CDR3 is CASSPRRGASGGEQYF. CDR3 bases: TGTGCCAGCTCACCGCGTAGAGGGGCCTCCGGGGGTGAGCAGTACTTC. The variable domain in full, completed from reference TRBV18 and TRBJ2-7, reads NAGVMQNPRHLVRRRGQEARLRCSPMKGHSHVYWYRQLPEEGLKFMVYLQKENIIDESGMPKERFSAEFPKEGPSILRIQQVVRGDSAAYFCASSPRRGASGGEQYFGPGTRLTVT.

CDR3 in DNA: TGTGCCAGCAGCGTAGCTCCGGGTATAACCTACGAGCAGTACTTC. Translation gives CASSVAPGITYEQYF. The chain combines TRBV9 with TRBJ2-7; unclear D gene. In germline, CDR1 is SGDLS, CDR2 YYNGEE. V gave up 0 bases and J gave up 2 bases, with 12 bases separating them. The CDR3 has 15 residues.

The gene calls are TRBV25-1 and TRBJ1-2; D is unresolved. Germline lookup yields CDR1 MGHDK and CDR2 SYGVNS. CDR3 length equals 15 residues. V was cut by 2 bases and J by 4 bases, with 14 bases left in between. CDR3 amino acids: CASSEGGRSGYGYTF. The CDR3 bases are TGTGCCAGCAGTGAAGGAGGCCGGTCAGGCTATGGCTACACCTTC.

The chain couples TRBV10-2 to TRBJ1-5; 8 bases fit TRBD1. CDR3 size: 14 residues. The V gene end was trimmed by 3 bases and the J gene end by 6 bases; junction bases not matched to a gene: 4. Germline V gene sequence: CDR1 WSHSY, CDR2 SAAADI. The chain's CDR3 is CASSEADRAQPQHF. CDR3 nucleotide sequence: TGCGCCAGCAGTGAAGCGGACAGGGCTCAGCCCCAGCATTTT.